This T cell receptor (beta chain) emerged from a study of CD8 T cells in Susac syndrome. Study-level results: In its TCR sequencing and HLA analysis, the study acknowledged that the number of individuals was relatively small. The CD4+ T cell repertoires that were profiled in Susac syndrome showed no clonal expansion.

Reverse transcription of about 0.5 to 1 ug RNA used random hexamers. TCRdb recomputed calls from the immunoSEQ multiplex PCR reads with MiXCR, one row per CDR3 protein. The profile shows about 150,000 distinct CDR3 sequences, 95% of them singletons. Sequencing of TCR beta was performed on blood CD8+ and CD4+ T cells. With respect to this clonotype: Its target is unknown.

The receptor was derived from a human donor with Susac syndrome. Sequencing used CD4+ T cells from PBMCs.

The CDR3 nucleotides read TGTGCCAGCAGCCCGAGGGTTGGGGGCCAAGAGACCCAGTACTTC. Its translation: CASSPRVGGQETQYF. The chain carries TRBV5-4 and TRBJ2-5; D could derive from TRBD1 or TRBD2 (5 bases each). Trimming removed 4 bases at V and 1 base at J, with 14 bases between. This CDR3 is built from 15 residues. Per the germline V gene, CDR1 is SGHNT and CDR2 is YYREEE (reference sequence).